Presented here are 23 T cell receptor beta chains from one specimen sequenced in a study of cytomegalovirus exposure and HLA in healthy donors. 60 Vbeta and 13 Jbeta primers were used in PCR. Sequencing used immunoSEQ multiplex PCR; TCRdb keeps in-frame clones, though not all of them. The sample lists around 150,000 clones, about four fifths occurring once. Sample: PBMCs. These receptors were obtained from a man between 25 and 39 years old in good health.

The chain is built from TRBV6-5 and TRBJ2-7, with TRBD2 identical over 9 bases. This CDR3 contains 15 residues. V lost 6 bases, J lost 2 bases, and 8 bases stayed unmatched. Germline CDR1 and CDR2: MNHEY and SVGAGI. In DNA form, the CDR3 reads TGTGCCAGCAGAACCGGGACTAGCTTTCCCTACGAGCAGTACTTC. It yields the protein CASRTGTSFPYEQYF.

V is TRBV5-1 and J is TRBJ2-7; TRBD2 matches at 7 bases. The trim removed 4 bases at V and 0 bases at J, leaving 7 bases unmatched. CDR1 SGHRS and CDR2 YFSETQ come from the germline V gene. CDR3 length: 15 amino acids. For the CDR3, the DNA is TGCGCCAGCAGCCGGGGAGGGGACTACTCCTACGAGCAGTACTTC. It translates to CASSRGGDYSYEQYF.

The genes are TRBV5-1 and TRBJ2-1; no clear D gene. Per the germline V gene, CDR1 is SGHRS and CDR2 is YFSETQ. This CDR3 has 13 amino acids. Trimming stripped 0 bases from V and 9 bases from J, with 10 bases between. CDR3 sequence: CASSLGDNVEQFF. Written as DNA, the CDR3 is TGCGCCAGCAGCTTGGGCGATAACGTTGAGCAGTTCTTC.

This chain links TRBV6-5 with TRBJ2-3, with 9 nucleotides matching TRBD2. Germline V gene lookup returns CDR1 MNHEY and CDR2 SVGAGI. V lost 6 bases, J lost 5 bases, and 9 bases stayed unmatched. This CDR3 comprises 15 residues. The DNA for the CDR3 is TGTGCCAGCAGAACTCCGGGACTAGCAATAGATACGCAGTATTTT. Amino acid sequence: CASRTPGLAIDTQYF.

Written as DNA, the CDR3 is TGTGCCAGCAGCGCGGAGGTCGGACTAGCGGGAACAGGGCAGTACTTC. Its protein is CASSAEVGLAGTGQYF. This sequence joins TRBV9 and TRBJ2-7, with TRBD2 matching over 12 bases. Germline trimming cut 3 bases from V and 9 bases from J; bases unmatched to any gene: 13. Germline V gene sequence: CDR1 SGDLS, CDR2 YYNGEE. There are 16 residues in the CDR3.

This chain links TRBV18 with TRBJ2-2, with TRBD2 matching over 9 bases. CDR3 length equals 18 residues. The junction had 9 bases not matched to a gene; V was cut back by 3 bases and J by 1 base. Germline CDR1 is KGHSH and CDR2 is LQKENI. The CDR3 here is CASSPNPLAGMNTGELFF. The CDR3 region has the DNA TGTGCCAGCTCACCCAATCCGCTAGCGGGAATGAACACCGGGGAGCTGTTTTTT.

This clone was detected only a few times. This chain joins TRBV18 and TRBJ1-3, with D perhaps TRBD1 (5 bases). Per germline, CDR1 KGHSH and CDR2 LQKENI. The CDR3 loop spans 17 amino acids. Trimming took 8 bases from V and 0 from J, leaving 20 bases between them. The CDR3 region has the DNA TGTGCCAGCACCGCCGCGGCGGGGGGGATCTCTGGAAACACCATATATTTT. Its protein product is CASTAAAGGISGNTIYF.

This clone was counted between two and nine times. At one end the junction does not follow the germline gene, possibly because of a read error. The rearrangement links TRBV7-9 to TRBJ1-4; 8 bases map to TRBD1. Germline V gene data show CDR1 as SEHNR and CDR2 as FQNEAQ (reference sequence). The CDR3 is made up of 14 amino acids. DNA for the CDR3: TGTTCCAGCAGCTTACAGGGGGCTAATGAAAAACTGTTTTTT. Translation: CSSSLQGANEKLFF.

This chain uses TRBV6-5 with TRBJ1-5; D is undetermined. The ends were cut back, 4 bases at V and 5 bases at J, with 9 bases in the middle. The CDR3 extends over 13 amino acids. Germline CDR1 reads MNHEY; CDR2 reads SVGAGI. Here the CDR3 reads CASSFTRDQPQHF. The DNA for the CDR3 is TGTGCCAGCAGTTTCACGAGGGATCAGCCCCAGCATTTT.

The CDR3, as DNA: TGTGCCAGCTCACCGAGGGACAAACTCAATCAGCCCCAGCATTTT. Translated, it gives CASSPRDKLNQPQHF. The J gene is TRBJ1-5, the V gene TRBV18; D is possibly TRBD1 (6 bases). Trimming removed 3 bases from V and 3 bases from J, with 12 bases in between. This CDR3 has 15 residues. Germline values: CDR1 KGHSH, CDR2 LQKENI.

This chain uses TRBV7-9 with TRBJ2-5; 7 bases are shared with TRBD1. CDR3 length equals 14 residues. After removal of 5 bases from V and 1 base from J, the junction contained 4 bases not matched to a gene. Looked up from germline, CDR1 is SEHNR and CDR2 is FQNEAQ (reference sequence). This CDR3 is CASSGGQLQETQYF. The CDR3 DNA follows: TGTGCCAGCAGCGGGGGACAGCTCCAAGAGACCCAGTACTTC.

The CDR3 region has the DNA TGTGCCAGCAGCCCGGTAGGGGCCTACGAGCAGTACTTC. Translating gives CASSPVGAYEQYF. This chain connects TRBV11-1 to TRBJ2-7; tentatively, D is TRBD1 (5 bases). Trimming stripped 5 bases from V and 2 bases from J, with 10 bases between. The germline gives CDR1 SGHAT, CDR2 FQDESV (reference sequence). The CDR3 is 13 amino acids.

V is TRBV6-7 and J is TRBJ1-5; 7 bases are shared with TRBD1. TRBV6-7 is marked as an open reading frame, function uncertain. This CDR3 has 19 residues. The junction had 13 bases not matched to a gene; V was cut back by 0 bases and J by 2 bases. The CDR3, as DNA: TGTGCCAGCAGTTACTCGAAAGGGGGCACTGTTAGGGGCAATCAGCCCCAGCATTTT. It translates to CASSYSKGGTVRGNQPQHF.

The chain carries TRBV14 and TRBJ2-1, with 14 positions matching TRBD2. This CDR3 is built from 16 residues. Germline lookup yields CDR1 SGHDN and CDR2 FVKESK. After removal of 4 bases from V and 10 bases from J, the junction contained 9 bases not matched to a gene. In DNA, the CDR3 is TGTGCCAGCAGCCGGACTAGCGGGAGGACCGGGGGGGAGCAGTTCTTC. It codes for CASSRTSGRTGGEQFF.

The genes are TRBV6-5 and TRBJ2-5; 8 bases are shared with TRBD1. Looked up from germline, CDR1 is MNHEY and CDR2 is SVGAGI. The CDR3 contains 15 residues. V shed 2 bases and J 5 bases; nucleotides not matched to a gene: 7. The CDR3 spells CASSYGQGATETQYF. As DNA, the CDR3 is TGTGCCAGCAGTTACGGACAGGGAGCAACGGAGACCCAGTACTTC.

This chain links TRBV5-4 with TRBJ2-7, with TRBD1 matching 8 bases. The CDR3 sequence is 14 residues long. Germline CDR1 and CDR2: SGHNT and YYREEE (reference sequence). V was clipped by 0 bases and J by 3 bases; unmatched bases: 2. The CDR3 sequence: CASSLGDRRYEQYF. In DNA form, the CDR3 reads TGTGCCAGCAGCTTGGGGGACAGGCGCTACGAGCAGTACTTC.

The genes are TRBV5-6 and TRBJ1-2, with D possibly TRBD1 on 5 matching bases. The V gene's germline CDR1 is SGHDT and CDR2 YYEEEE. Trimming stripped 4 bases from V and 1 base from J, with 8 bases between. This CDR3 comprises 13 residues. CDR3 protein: CASSQGSNYGYTF. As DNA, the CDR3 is TGTGCCAGCAGCCAGGGTAGTAACTATGGCTACACCTTC.

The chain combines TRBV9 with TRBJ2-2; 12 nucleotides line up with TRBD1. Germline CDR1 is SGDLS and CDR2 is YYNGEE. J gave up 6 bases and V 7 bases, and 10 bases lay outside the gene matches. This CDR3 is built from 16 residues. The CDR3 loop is CASGGRDRGLAGELFF. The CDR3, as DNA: TGTGCCAGCGGCGGCCGGGACAGGGGGCTCGCCGGGGAGCTGTTTTTT. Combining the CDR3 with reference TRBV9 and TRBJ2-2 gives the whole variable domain DSGVTQTPKHLITATGQRVTLRCSPRSGDLSVYWYQQSLDQGLQFLIQYYNGEERAKGNILERFSAQQFPDLHSELNLSSLELGDSALYFCASGGRDRGLAGELFFGEGSRLTVL.

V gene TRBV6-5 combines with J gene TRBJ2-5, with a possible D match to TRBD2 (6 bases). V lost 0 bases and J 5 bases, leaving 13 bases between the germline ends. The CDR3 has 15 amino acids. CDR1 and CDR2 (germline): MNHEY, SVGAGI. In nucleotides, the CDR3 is TGTGCCAGCAGTTACTCAGGCGGGGCAAGTGAGACCCAGTACTTC. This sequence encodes CASSYSGGASETQYF.

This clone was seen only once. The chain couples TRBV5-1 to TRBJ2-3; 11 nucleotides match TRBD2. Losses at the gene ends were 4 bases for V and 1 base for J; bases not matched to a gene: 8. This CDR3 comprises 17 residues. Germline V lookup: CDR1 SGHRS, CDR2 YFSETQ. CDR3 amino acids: CASSLGTSGGGTDTQYF. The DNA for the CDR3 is TGCGCCAGCAGCCTAGGGACTAGCGGAGGGGGCACAGATACGCAGTATTTT.

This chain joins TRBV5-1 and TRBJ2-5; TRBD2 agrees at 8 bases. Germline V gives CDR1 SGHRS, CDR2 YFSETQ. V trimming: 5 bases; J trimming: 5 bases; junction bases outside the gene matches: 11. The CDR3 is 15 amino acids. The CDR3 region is CASRIGGRSVETQYF. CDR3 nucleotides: TGCGCCAGCAGAATCGGCGGGAGGTCTGTGGAGACCCAGTACTTC.

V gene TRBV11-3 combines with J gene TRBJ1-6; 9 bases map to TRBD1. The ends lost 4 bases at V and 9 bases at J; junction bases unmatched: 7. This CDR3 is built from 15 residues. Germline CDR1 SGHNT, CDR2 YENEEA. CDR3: CASSSSGTGSSPLHF. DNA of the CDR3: TGTGCCAGCAGCTCTTCCGGGACAGGGAGTTCACCCCTCCACTTT.

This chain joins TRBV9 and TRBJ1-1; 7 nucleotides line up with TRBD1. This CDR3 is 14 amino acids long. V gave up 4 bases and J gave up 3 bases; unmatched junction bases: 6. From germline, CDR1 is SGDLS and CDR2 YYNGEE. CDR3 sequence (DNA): TGTGCCAGCAGCCGACAGGGCGTGGACACTGAAGCTTTCTTT. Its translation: CASSRQGVDTEAFF.